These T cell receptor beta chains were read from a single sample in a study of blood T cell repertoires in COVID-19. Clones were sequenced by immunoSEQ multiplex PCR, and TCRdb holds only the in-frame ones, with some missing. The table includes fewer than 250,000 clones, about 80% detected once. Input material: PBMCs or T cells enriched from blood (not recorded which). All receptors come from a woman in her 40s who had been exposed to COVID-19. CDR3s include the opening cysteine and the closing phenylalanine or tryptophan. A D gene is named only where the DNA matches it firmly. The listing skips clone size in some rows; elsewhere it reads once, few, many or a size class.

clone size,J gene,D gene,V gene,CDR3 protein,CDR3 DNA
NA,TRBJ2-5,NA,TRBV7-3,CASSFGAGETQYF,TGTGCCAGCAGCTTCGGAGCCGGGGAGACCCAGTACTTC
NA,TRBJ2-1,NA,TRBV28,CASSLQQGSYNEQFF,TGTGCCAGCAGTTTACAACAGGGCTCCTACAATGAGCAGTTCTTC
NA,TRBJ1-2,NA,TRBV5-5,CASSLEGGYGYTF,TGTGCCAGCAGCTTGGAGGGAGGCTATGGCTACACCTTC
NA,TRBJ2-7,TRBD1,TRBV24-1,CATSDFRTGTEEQYF,TGTGCCACCAGTGATTTCCGGACAGGGACGGAAGAGCAGTACTTC
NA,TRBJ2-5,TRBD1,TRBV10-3,CAISRDRARETQYF,TGTGCCATCAGCCGAGACAGGGCCCGTGAGACCCAGTACTTC
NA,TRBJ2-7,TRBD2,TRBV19,CASSSTASGVSSYEQYF,TGTGCCAGTAGTTCGACGGCTAGCGGGGTGAGCTCCTACGAGCAGTACTTC
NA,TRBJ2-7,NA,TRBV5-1,CASSQDAGHYDEQYF,TGCGCCAGCAGCCAGGACGCAGGACACTACGACGAGCAGTACTTC
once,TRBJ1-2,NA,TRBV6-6,CASSSLTTDGHYGYTF,TGTGCCAGCAGTTCGCTCACGACAGACGGTCACTATGGCTACACCTTC
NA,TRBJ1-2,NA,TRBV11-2,CASSLGGVRSSYTF,TGTGCCAGCAGCTTAGGGGGGGTTCGGTCAAGCTACACCTTC
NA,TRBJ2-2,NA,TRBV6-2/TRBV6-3,CASSYYTGGTGELFF,TGTGCCAGCAGTTACTATACCGGAGGGACCGGGGAGCTGTTTTTT